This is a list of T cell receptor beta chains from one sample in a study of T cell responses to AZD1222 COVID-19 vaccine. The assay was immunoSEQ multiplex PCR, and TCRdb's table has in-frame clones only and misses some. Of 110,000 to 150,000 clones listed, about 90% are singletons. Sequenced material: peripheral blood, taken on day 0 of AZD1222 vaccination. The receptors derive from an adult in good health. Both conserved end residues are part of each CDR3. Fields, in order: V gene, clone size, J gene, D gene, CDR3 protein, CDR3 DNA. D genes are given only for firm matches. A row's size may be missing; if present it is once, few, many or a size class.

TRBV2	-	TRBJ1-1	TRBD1	CAGKQGVAEAFF	TGTGCCGGTAAACAGGGGGTCGCTGAAGCTTTCTTT
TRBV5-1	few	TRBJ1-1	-	CASSLERGQRAFF	TGCGCCAGCAGCTTGGAGCGGGGGCAGCGGGCTTTCTTT
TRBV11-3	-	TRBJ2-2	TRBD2	CASSPGGLAGAGTGELFF	TGTGCCAGCAGCCCCGGAGGACTAGCGGGAGCGGGCACCGGGGAGCTGTTTTTT
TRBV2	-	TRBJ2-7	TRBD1	CASSGGQGFYEQYF	TGTGCCAGCAGTGGGGGACAGGGCTTTTACGAGCAGTACTTC
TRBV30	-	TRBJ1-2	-	CAWSVAWRGYTF	TGTGCCTGGAGTGTAGCCTGGAGGGGCTACACCTTC
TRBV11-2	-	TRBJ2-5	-	CASSLGGTRVEETQYF	TGTGCCAGCAGCCTAGGAGGGACACGGGTTGAAGAGACCCAGTACTTC
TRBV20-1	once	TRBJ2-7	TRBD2	CSASLFSGSNGEQYF	TGCAGTGCTAGTTTGTTTAGCGGGAGTAACGGCGAGCAGTACTTC
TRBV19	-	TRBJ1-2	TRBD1	CASSRDRDNYGYTF	TGTGCCAGTAGTCGGGACAGGGATAACTATGGCTACACCTTC
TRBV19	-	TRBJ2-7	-	CASSIVAGKPQYF	TGTGCCAGTAGTATAGTGGCAGGAAAACCACAGTACTTC
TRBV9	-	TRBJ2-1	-	CASSVGSRGNEQFF	TGTGCCAGCAGCGTAGGGAGCCGGGGCAATGAGCAGTTCTTC
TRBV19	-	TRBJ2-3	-	CASRPQRAGLVDTQYF	TGTGCCAGTCGTCCCCAGCGGGCGGGTCTCGTGGATACGCAGTATTTT
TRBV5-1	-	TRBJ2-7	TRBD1	CASSLEGQGKWEQYF	TGCGCCAGCAGCTTGGAGGGACAGGGGAAATGGGAGCAGTACTTC
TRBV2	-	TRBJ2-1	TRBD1	CASRPTTGDNEQFF	TGTGCCAGCAGGCCAACGACAGGGGACAATGAGCAGTTCTTC
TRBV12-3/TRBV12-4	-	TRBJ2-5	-	CASNNRIQETQYF	TGTGCCAGCAACAACAGGATTCAAGAGACCCAGTACTTC
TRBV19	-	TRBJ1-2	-	CASTVRQNYGYTF	TGTGCCAGCACAGTGAGGCAGAACTATGGCTACACCTTC
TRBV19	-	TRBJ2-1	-	CASSFDQKEQFF	TGTGCCAGTAGTTTCGATCAGAAGGAGCAGTTCTTC
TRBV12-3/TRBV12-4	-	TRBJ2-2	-	CASTLTPAGELFF	TGTGCCAGCACCCTGACCCCAGCCGGGGAGCTGTTTTTT